Here is one TCR beta chain with its context. The V and J ends lost 7 bases and 2 bases, in that order; junction bases with no gene match: 6. This CDR3 has 14 residues. Germline V CDR1 and CDR2: PRHDT, FYEKMQ (reference sequence). TCRdb's copy holds only in-frame clones and misses some; the assay was immunoSEQ multiplex PCR. The sample shows some 100,000 clones, about 79% of them seen only once. The data derive from a study of control samples from healthy donors and cancer patients. The clonotype originates from a young woman in good health. The chain joins TRBV13 to TRBJ2-7, with 9 bases that match TRBD2. The sample was blood. CDR3 sequence (DNA): TGTGCCAGCATGGTAGCGGGGGATCCCTACGAGCAGTACTTC. This encodes CASMVAGDPYEQYF.